This TCR beta chain was retrieved from a study of CD4+ T cells in melanoma. Study-level results: Neoantigen-specific CD4+ T cells in melanoma reportedly had diverse differentiation states. CD8+ T cell, macrophage and B cell function reportedly correlated with neoantigen-specific CD4+ T cells.

Repertoires were generated with immunoSEQ multiplex PCR, while TCRdb's copy carries only in-frame clones and drops some. The sample includes over 130,000 clones, around 90% of them seen just once. Comments on this clone: Its matching antigen is unknown.

V dropped 7 bases and J dropped 0 bases, with 16 bases sitting between them. The CDR3 runs to 15 residues. The V gene's germline CDR1 is MNHEY and CDR2 SVGAGI. The TCR comes from a human donor with melanoma. The V call is TRBV6-5, the J call TRBJ2-7; D might be TRBD1 (5 bases). The CDR3, as DNA: TGTGCCAGCAAAGTTACTGGGGCCAACTCCTACGAGCAGTACTTC. Translated: CASKVTGANSYEQYF.